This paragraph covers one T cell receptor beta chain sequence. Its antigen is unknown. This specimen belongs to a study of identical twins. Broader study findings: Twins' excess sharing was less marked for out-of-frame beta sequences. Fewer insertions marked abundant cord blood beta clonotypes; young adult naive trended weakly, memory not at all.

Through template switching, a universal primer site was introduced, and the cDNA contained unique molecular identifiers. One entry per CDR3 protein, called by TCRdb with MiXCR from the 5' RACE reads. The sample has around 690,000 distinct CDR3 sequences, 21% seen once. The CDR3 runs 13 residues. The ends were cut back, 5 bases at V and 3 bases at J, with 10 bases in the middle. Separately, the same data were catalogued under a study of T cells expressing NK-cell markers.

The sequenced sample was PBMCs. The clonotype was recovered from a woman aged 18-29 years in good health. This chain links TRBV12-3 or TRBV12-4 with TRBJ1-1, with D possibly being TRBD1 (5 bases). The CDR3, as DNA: TGTGCCAGCAGTAGCAGGGCGGACACTGAAGCTTTCTTT. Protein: CASSSRADTEAFF.